Listed here are 2 T cell receptor beta chains from one sample, sequenced in a study of vaccination effects on CD4 cells after COVID-19. Antigens for these TCRs are unknown. Using immunoSEQ multiplex PCR, the repertoire was profiled, and TCRdb retains in-frame clones only, with some absent. The sample includes about 73,000 clones, roughly 73% of them seen just once. The authors isolated CD4+ T cells after about eleven days of culture. Two-dose vaccination with either BNT162b2 or mRNA-1273 was given to the participants. Sequences were derived from CD4+ T cells from PBMCs cultured without peptide, sampled after COVID-19 vaccination. These TCRs come from a human donor who received a COVID-19 vaccine.

The V call is TRBV5-1, the J call TRBJ2-3, with D unclear. This CDR3 region has 17 residues. Germline V lookup: CDR1 SGHRS, CDR2 YFSETQ. V was clipped by 4 bases and J by 0 bases, with 18 bases between them. The CDR3 DNA reads TGCGCCAGCAGCCAGCTCGTAGTGGGGTTCAGCACAGATACGCAGTATTTT. It yields the protein CASSQLVVGFSTDTQYF.

The V gene is TRBV2, the J gene TRBJ2-7; perhaps TRBD1 as D (6 bases). This CDR3 is 13 amino acids long. Trimming pared 4 bases from V and 3 bases from J, leaving 10 bases between. Germline CDR1 reads SNHLY; CDR2 reads FYNNEI. The CDR3 DNA sequence: TGTGCCAGCAGTGGAGGGGGTCTCTACGAGCAGTACGTC. It specifies CASSGGGLYEQYV.